The 2 T cell receptor beta chains given below trace back to one sample, sequenced in a study of T cells in localized non-small cell lung cancer. Clones were sequenced by immunoSEQ multiplex PCR, and TCRdb holds only the in-frame ones, with some missing. The sample holds around 25,000 clones, 86% seen once. This specimen consisted of peripheral blood, obtained before any cancer treatment. These receptors all stem from a woman aged 35 to 70 with stage I lung adenocarcinoma.

As concerns this clone: Other nucleotide sequences in the sample specify the same CDR3. The rearrangement uses TRBV7-2 and TRBJ2-1; D uncertain. Germline V gene sequence: CDR1 SGHTA, CDR2 FQGNSA. The germline V and J ends were trimmed by 2 bases and 0 bases, with 8 bases remaining between them. The CDR3 has 15 residues. Written as DNA, the CDR3 is TGTGCCAGCAGCTTAACAACCACCTCCTACAATGAGCAGTTCTTC. Protein: CASSLTTTSYNEQFF.

This clone was recorded only once. This chain joins TRBV7-3 and TRBJ2-5, with TRBD1 as a possible D gene (5 bases). This CDR3 region has 13 residues. With 5 bases removed from V and 2 bases from J, the gap between germline ends came to 9 bases. The germline V gene encodes CDR1 SGHTA and CDR2 FQGTGA. The CDR3 loop is CASSLTVQETQYF. DNA for the CDR3: TGTGCCAGCAGCCTGACAGTACAAGAGACCCAGTACTTC.